This T cell receptor (beta chain) was recorded in a study of glioma-infiltrating T cells. The study's findings and limits: Non-neoplastic patients had below-expected tissue-blood divergence, while all gliomas exceeded expectation. CDR3 overlap between tissue and blood was very small.

The iRepertoire nested amplicon-rescue multiplex PCR amplified TCR alpha and beta CDR3s from RNA. TCRdb re-analysed the multiplex PCR reads in MiXCR, keeping a single row per CDR3 protein. The sample yields 150,000 to 200,000 distinct CDR3 sequences, more than 35% seen once. This clonotype turned up a few times. The antigen is undetermined. Between the trimmed V and J ends, which lost 4 bases and 0 bases, there was a span of 16 bases. This CDR3 has 16 amino acids. Germline CDR1 is SGHNT and CDR2 is YYREEE (reference sequence). The V call is TRBV5-4, the J call TRBJ1-1, with a weak D call TRBD1 (5 bases). The sample comprised glioma tissue, nonneoplastic brain tissue, or PBMCs (not recorded which). The receptor comes from a human donor with low-grade glioma or glioblastoma, undergoing nonglioma brain surgery, or in good health (not recorded which). The CDR3: CASSRDGGVLNTEAFF. The CDR3 nucleotides are TGTGCCAGCAGCAGGGACGGAGGCGTTTTGAACACTGAAGCTTTCTTT.